Shown below are 11 T cell receptor beta chains from a single sample sequenced in a study of siplizumab effects on memory and regulatory T cells. Generated by immunoSEQ multiplex PCR, the TCRdb table keeps only in-frame clones and is missing some. There are tens of thousands of clones in the sample; 95% to 98% occur only once, and approximately 0.99% lies in the top ten. Sequenced sample: naive CD8+ T cells sorted from blood. The source is a human donor in good health.

The chain employs TRBV6-5 and TRBJ2-1, with 8 bases lining up with TRBD1. Germline V CDR1 and CDR2: MNHEY, SVGAGI. This CDR3 region has 16 residues. V lost 4 bases to trimming and J lost 7 bases; unmatched junction nucleotides: 12. The CDR3 nucleotides read TGTGCCAGCAGTTCCCGGACCTGGACAGGGACGAATGAGCAGTTCTTC. Protein: CASSSRTWTGTNEQFF.

Notes on this clone: At one boundary the junction diverges from the germline segment, which might be a read error. The genes are TRBV6-1 and TRBJ1-3; no clear D. Germline CDR1 MNHNS, CDR2 SASEGT. The CDR3 consists of 15 residues. Here the CDR3 DNA reads TGTGCCAGCATAGTCGATACAAGCTCTGGAAACACCACATATTTT. The encoded protein is CASIVDTSSGNTTYF.

J is TRBJ2-7 and V is TRBV7-6; TRBD2 is a possible D gene (6 bases). Trimming stripped 1 base from V and 4 bases from J, with 11 bases between. This CDR3 has 14 amino acids. CDR1 SGHVS and CDR2 FNYEAQ come from the germline V gene. Written as DNA, the CDR3 is TGTGCCAGCAGCTTAGGGACGGGAGCTTACGAGCAGTACTTC. Translating gives CASSLGTGAYEQYF. Using reference TRBV7-6 and TRBJ2-7 for the parts outside the CDR3, the full variable domain is GAGVSQSPRYKVTKRGQDVALRCDPISGHVSLYWYRQALGQGPEFLTYFNYEAQQDKSGLPNDRFSAERPEGSISTLTIQRTEQRDSAMYRCASSLGTGAYEQYFGPGTRLTVT.

The chain combines TRBV7-9 with TRBJ2-1; TRBD2 agrees at 13 bases. Germline assignment: CDR1 SEHNR and CDR2 FQNEAQ (reference sequence). Unmatched junction bases numbered 1, after V lost 5 bases and J lost 3 bases. The CDR3 has 15 residues. The CDR3 bases are TGTGCCAGCAGCGGACTAGCGGGAGACTACAATGAGCAGTTCTTC. It encodes CASSGLAGDYNEQFF.

This chain connects TRBV7-6 to TRBJ2-7; D is uncertain. V was pared by 4 bases and J by 2 bases, with 12 bases between. This CDR3 is built from 14 residues. CDR1 is SGHVS, CDR2 FNYEAQ, per germline. CDR3 protein: CASSSGPQPYEQYF. The CDR3 DNA is TGTGCCAGCAGCTCTGGGCCTCAACCCTACGAGCAGTACTTC.

As concerns this clone: Distinct nucleotide sequences in the sample also encode this CDR3. The chain recombines TRBV7-9 with TRBJ1-1; D remains unclear. The CDR3 consists of 13 residues. CDR1 SEHNR and CDR2 FQNEAQ come from the germline V gene (reference sequence). V was clipped by 1 base and J by 1 base, with 4 bases between them. The CDR3 spells CASSLGRNTEAFF. In DNA, the CDR3 is TGTGCCAGCAGCTTAGGAAGGAACACTGAAGCTTTCTTT.

V and J are TRBV7-9 and TRBJ1-1; 9 nucleotides align to TRBD1. Germline trimming cut 4 bases from V and 1 base from J; bases unmatched to any gene: 10. Looked up from germline, CDR1 is SEHNR and CDR2 is FQNEAQ (reference sequence). The CDR3 length is 17 residues. In nucleotides, the CDR3 is TGTGCCAGCAGCTCTACCGGGACAGGGTACCCGAACACTGAAGCTTTCTTT. Its translation: CASSSTGTGYPNTEAFF.

This sequence joins TRBV7-9 and TRBJ2-3, with D unclear. This CDR3 region has 14 residues. The V end was cut by 0 bases, the J end by 2 bases, with 6 bases between. Germline V lookup: CDR1 SEHNR, CDR2 FQNEAQ (reference sequence). The CDR3 sequence is CASSLAPATDTQYF. As DNA, the CDR3 is TGTGCCAGCAGCTTAGCCCCAGCCACAGATACGCAGTATTTT.

The V and J genes are TRBV6-6 and TRBJ2-7; D might be TRBD1 (5 bases). The V end was cut by 4 bases, the J end by 2 bases, with 9 bases between. CDR1 and CDR2 (germline): MNHNY, SVGAGI (reference sequence). There are 13 residues in the CDR3. The CDR3: CASSLADTYEQYF. As DNA, the CDR3 is TGTGCCAGCAGTTTGGCGGACACCTACGAGCAGTACTTC.

The chain links TRBV4-1 to TRBJ1-1; no clear D. The V gene lost 1 base and the J gene lost 0 bases, with 12 bases spanning the gap. Germline V lookup: CDR1 MGHRA, CDR2 YSYEKL. The CDR3 runs 16 residues. The CDR3: CASSQGLRPLNTEAFF. DNA for the CDR3: TGCGCCAGCAGCCAAGGTTTGAGGCCCTTGAACACTGAAGCTTTCTTT.

This chain uses TRBV4-3 with TRBJ2-7; TRBD2 agrees at 11 bases. Germline V gene data show CDR1 as LGHNA and CDR2 as YSLEER. The J segment lost 0 bases and the V segment lost 0 bases, leaving 7 bases of the junction unmatched. The CDR3 totals 18 residues. The CDR3 DNA is TGCGCCAGCAGCCAAGATGCTAGCGGGAGGACCCACTCCTACGAGCAGTACTTC. Protein: CASSQDASGRTHSYEQYF.